This is a list of T cell receptor beta chains from one sample in a study of shared clonotypes between healthy human individuals. TCRdb's copy holds only in-frame clones and misses some; the assay was immunoSEQ multiplex PCR. Of some 2 million clones in the sample, over 85% were seen once. Source material: naive CD8+ T cells sorted from blood. The receptor set was obtained from a man aged 18-30 years in good health. Each CDR3 is given with its conserved first and last residue. D genes are given only for firm matches. Size is omitted from some rows. Given values are once, few, many or a class for expanded clones.

-,TRBJ1-5,-,TRBV19,TGTGCCAGTAGTATGTTTTACGGGGATCGCCAGCCCCAGCATTTT,CASSMFYGDRQPQHF
TRBD1,TRBJ2-4,once,TRBV7-9,TGTGCCAGCAGCTCCCGGGACAGGGGGCTCGAAAACATTCAGTACTTC,CASSSRDRGLENIQYF
TRBD1,TRBJ1-1,-,TRBV28,TGTGCCAGCGGTCCCTGGACAGGGGAAGAAGCTTTCTTT,CASGPWTGEEAFF
TRBD1,TRBJ1-5,-,TRBV7-8,TGTGCCAGCAACCGGACAGGCCGCAATCAGCCCCAGCATTTT,CASNRTGRNQPQHF
TRBD2,TRBJ2-7,-,TRBV6-1,TGTGCCAGCAGTGATAGGGCGGGAGGGCTTCACGAGCAGTACTTC,CASSDRAGGLHEQYF
TRBD1,TRBJ2-7,-,TRBV9,TGTGCCAGCAGCGTAGGGACAGGGGCCTCCTACGAGCAGTACTTC,CASSVGTGASYEQYF
TRBD2,TRBJ2-7,once,TRBV27,TGTGCCAGCAGTTTGGGCGGGGGGGCGTACGAGCAGTACTTC,CASSLGGGAYEQYF
TRBD2,TRBJ2-3,once,TRBV5-6,TGTGCCAGCAGTTTAGATTCTAGCGGTACAGATACGCAGTATTTT,CASSLDSSGTDTQYF
-,TRBJ2-7,-,TRBV15,TGTGCCACCAGCAGAGATTTAGGCAGGGAAAGGGACGAGCAGTACTTC,CATSRDLGRERDEQYF
TRBD1,TRBJ2-7,-,TRBV19,TGTGCCAGTAGTATAGCGGGGACAGCCTACGAGCAGTACTTC,CASSIAGTAYEQYF
-,TRBJ2-2,-,TRBV27,TGTGCCAGCAGTAGGCGGACCCCGTACACCGGGGAGCTGTTTTTT,CASSRRTPYTGELFF
TRBD1,TRBJ2-1,many,TRBV2,TGTGCCAGCAGTGAAGCCGGACAGGGTCAAAATGAGCAGTTCTTC,CASSEAGQGQNEQFF
TRBD2,TRBJ2-2,-,TRBV13,TGTGCCAGCAGTCCCAGGGTAGCGGGGAACACCGGGGAGCTGTTTTTT,CASSPRVAGNTGELFF
-,TRBJ1-6,-,TRBV6-5,TGTGCCAGCAGTTACTCAGAGGGGCTCAGATCACCCCTCCACTTT,CASSYSEGLRSPLHF
TRBD2,TRBJ2-5,-,TRBV6-5,TGTGCCAGCAGTTACTGGGGACTAGCGGGAGAGGAGACCCAGTACTTC,CASSYWGLAGEETQYF
-,TRBJ1-1,-,TRBV4-1,TGCGCCAGCAGCCAACGGGGGGCGACCACTGAAGCTTTCTTT,CASSQRGATTEAFF
TRBD1,TRBJ2-7,-,TRBV7-9,TGTGCCAGCAGCTTATACTCTTCCTCGATGGGACAGGGATATGGCGAGCAGTACTTC,CASSLYSSSMGQGYGEQYF
-,TRBJ2-7,-,TRBV6-1,TGTGCCAGCAGTGAGGCAGACTACGAGCAGTACTTC,CASSEADYEQYF
-,TRBJ2-6,-,TRBV2,TGTGCCAGCATTGGGACCTCCTTGGGGGCCAACGTCCTGACTTTC,CASIGTSLGANVLTF
-,TRBJ1-1,-,TRBV5-6,TGTGCCAGCAGCTTGTCGGGGGACGCTTTCTTT,CASSLSGDAFF
-,TRBJ1-1,-,TRBV15,TGTGCCACCAGCAGAGATATCCGGGCAGAAGGGGACACTGAAGCTTTCTTT,CATSRDIRAEGDTEAFF
-,TRBJ2-3,-,TRBV11-2,TGTGCCAGCAGCCGAGTCGACGGAGATACGCAGTATTTT,CASSRVDGDTQYF
-,TRBJ2-5,-,TRBV15,TGTGCCACCAGCAGAGCAGAAGAAATGGGGCAAGAGACCCAGTACTTC,CATSRAEEMGQETQYF
-,TRBJ2-3,-,TRBV7-2,TGTGCCAGCAGCTCGTTGCGCACAGATACGCAGTATTTT,CASSSLRTDTQYF
-,TRBJ1-1,-,TRBV30,TGTGCCTGGAGTCCCCCCCACACTGAAGCTTTCTTT,CAWSPPHTEAFF
TRBD2,TRBJ2-3,-,TRBV27,TGTGCCAGCAGGGGGATAGCGGGGGCCCTCGGAGTTAGCACAGATACGCAGTATTTT,CASRGIAGALGVSTDTQYF
-,TRBJ1-2,-,TRBV9,TGTGCCAGCAGCGCGTTCGGGGAGTATGGCTACACCTTC,CASSAFGEYGYTF
-,TRBJ1-1,-,TRBV18,TGTGCCAGCTCACCACCAGAGGGCGGGCCTGAAGCTTTCTTT,CASSPPEGGPEAFF
-,TRBJ2-7,-,TRBV6-5,TGTGCCAGCAGTTTCGGTTACGAGCAGTACTTC,CASSFGYEQYF
-,TRBJ2-1,-,TRBV6-5,TGTGCCAGCAGTTACGACCTCACTGAGCAGTTCTTC,CASSYDLTEQFF
-,TRBJ1-2,-,TRBV29-1,TGCAGACTTGGCAGGGACCGTGACAATGAACGTGGCTACACCTTC,CRLGRDRDNERGYTF
-,TRBJ1-6,-,TRBV15,TGTGCCACCAGCAGAGATCGCGCAGGGTTGACACCCCTCCACTTT,CATSRDRAGLTPLHF
-,TRBJ2-7,-,TRBV7-6,TGTGCCAGCAGCTTTGCGGGCTCCTACGAGCAGTACTTC,CASSFAGSYEQYF
TRBD1,TRBJ2-7,-,TRBV5-1,TGCGCCAGCAGCTTCGGGACAGGGGAGACCTACGAGCAGTACTTC,CASSFGTGETYEQYF
TRBD2,TRBJ2-4,-,TRBV7-8,TGTGCCAGCAGCTTAGATTGGGAGGGAGGAAACATTCAGTACTTC,CASSLDWEGGNIQYF
-,TRBJ2-5,-,TRBV7-3,TGTGCCAGCAGTTACGGACACGGAGAGACCCAGTACTTC,CASSYGHGETQYF
-,TRBJ1-5,few,TRBV19,TGTGCCAGTGCCGCGGGACATTCTTATCAGCCCCAGCATTTT,CASAAGHSYQPQHF
-,TRBJ1-1,-,TRBV7-9,TGTGCCAGCAGCTCCCCCTGGGTTGGAACTGAAGCTTTCTTT,CASSSPWVGTEAFF
TRBD2,TRBJ2-1,-,TRBV7-2,TGTGCCAGCAGCTTAGTACTAGCGGGAGAAAGTAATGAGCAGTTCTTC,CASSLVLAGESNEQFF
-,TRBJ1-6,-,TRBV13,TGTGCCAGCAGCCCCGACGGGTTGGGGGGAAATTCACCCCTCCACTTT,CASSPDGLGGNSPLHF
TRBD1,TRBJ2-7,-,TRBV19,TGTGCCAGTAGTATAGTAGGGGACAGGGGCTACGAGCAGTACTTC,CASSIVGDRGYEQYF
TRBD1,TRBJ2-3,-,TRBV9,TGTGCCAGCAGCCCGGAAGGGGGCCTCACAGATACGCAGTATTTT,CASSPEGGLTDTQYF
-,TRBJ2-2,-,TRBV4-1,TGCGCCAGCAGCCTGACGGCTAGCACCGGGGAGCTGTTTTTT,CASSLTASTGELFF
TRBD2,TRBJ2-7,-,TRBV5-1,TGCGCCAGCAGCTGGACTAGCGGGACCAATAACCGGGGCGAGCAGTACTTC,CASSWTSGTNNRGEQYF
TRBD1,TRBJ2-7,-,TRBV2,TGTGCCAGCAGTACCCGGGACAGGGGGGACGAGCAGTACTTC,CASSTRDRGDEQYF
-,TRBJ2-5,-,TRBV9,TGTGCCAGCAGCCCTTATCTGACAGAAGAGACCCAGTACTTC,CASSPYLTEETQYF
-,TRBJ2-5,-,TRBV9,TGTGCCAGCAGCGTAGCATGGGGGTTAGGGGAGACCCAGTACTTC,CASSVAWGLGETQYF
TRBD1,TRBJ2-3,once,TRBV7-9,TGTGCCAGCAGCCCCGACAGGGGAACAGATACGCAGTATTTT,CASSPDRGTDTQYF
TRBD1,TRBJ1-6,-,TRBV4-3,TGCGCCAGCAGCCAACTTACAGGGGGCGTTTCACCCCTCCACTTT,CASSQLTGGVSPLHF
TRBD1,TRBJ2-7,-,TRBV6-6,TGTGCCAGCAGTCCTAGGACAGGGGTCTTCTCCTACGAGCAGTACTTC,CASSPRTGVFSYEQYF
-,TRBJ1-4,-,TRBV6-6,TGTGCCAGCAGTTACTCTCGGTTAACCGATGAAAAACTGTTTTTT,CASSYSRLTDEKLFF
-,TRBJ1-1,-,TRBV6-5,TGTGCCAGCAGTTACGGGGGTCACACTGAAGCTTTCTTT,CASSYGGHTEAFF
-,TRBJ1-5,-,TRBV29-1,TGCAGCGTTTTGGGACGCCGAAAAAATCAGCCCCAGCATTTT,CSVLGRRKNQPQHF
TRBD1,TRBJ1-4,-,TRBV4-1,TGCGCCAGCAACAGTTGGGGGACAGGGGATGAAAAACTGTTTTTT,CASNSWGTGDEKLFF
TRBD1,TRBJ1-1,-,TRBV5-4,TGTGCCAGCAGCTTGCAGGGGGACAGCTCGAACACTGAAGCTTTCTTT,CASSLQGDSSNTEAFF
-,TRBJ2-5,-,TRBV6-5,TGTGCCAGCAGTTACACGGGGGCAGAGACCCAGTACTTC,CASSYTGAETQYF
-,TRBJ1-2,-,TRBV5-4,TGTGCCAGCAGCTTGGGGGATAGAGGCTATGGCTACACCTTC,CASSLGDRGYGYTF
-,TRBJ1-6,-,TRBV7-9,TGTGCCAGCAGCTCGGACAGCGCCTACCATTCACCCCTCCACTTT,CASSSDSAYHSPLHF